This T cell receptor beta chain emerged from a study of T cells after yellow fever vaccination. The table lists this clonotype with a few counts. Trimming stripped 4 bases from V and 3 bases from J, with 15 bases between. The length of the CDR3 is 15 residues. TCRdb passed the 5' RACE reads through MiXCR, listing each CDR3 protein once. This table holds hundreds of thousands of distinct CDR3 sequences, more than 3% found once. The chain joins TRBV12-3 or TRBV12-4 to TRBJ1-1; D perhaps matches TRBD1 (5 bases). The sample was PBMCs, taken on the day of the yellow fever booster vaccination. The TCR was taken from a young man who received the YFV17D yellow fever vaccine. The CDR3 sequence is CASSSRAGTDTEAFF. In nucleotides, the CDR3 is TGTGCCAGCAGTTCCCGCGCAGGGACGGACACTGAAGCTTTCTTT.